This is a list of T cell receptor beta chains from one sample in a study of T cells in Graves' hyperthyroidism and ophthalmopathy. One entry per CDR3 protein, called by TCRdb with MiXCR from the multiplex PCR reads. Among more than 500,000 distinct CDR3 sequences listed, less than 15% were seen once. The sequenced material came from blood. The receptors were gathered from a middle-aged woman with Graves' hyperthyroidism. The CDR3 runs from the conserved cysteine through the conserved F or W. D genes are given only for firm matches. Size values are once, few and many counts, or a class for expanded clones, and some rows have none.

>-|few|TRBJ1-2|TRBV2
TGTGCCAGCAGAGTCAGGGATGGCTACACCTTC
CASRVRDGYTF
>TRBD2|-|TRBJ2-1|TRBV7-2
TGTGCCAGCAGTTTTAGCGGGAGGGGAAACAATGAGCAGTTCTTC
CASSFSGRGNNEQFF
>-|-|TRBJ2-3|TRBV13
TGTGCCAGCAGCTTAGACCTACAGGGCGGGCCAGATACGCAGTATTTT
CASSLDLQGGPDTQYF
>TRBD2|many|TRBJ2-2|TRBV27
TGTGCCAGCAGTTTATGGGGATATAGCGGGTCCGACCTGAACACCGGGGAGCTGTTTTTT
CASSLWGYSGSDLNTGELFF
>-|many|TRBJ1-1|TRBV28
TGTGCCAGCAGTTTAGGGGCGCGAGGAAACACTGAAGCTTTCTTT
CASSLGARGNTEAFF
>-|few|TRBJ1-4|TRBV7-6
TGTGCCAGCAGCCCGACCGGAGAGGGCTCTAATGAAAAACTGTTTTTT
CASSPTGEGSNEKLFF
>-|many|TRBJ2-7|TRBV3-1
TGTGCCAGCAGCTGGAGCACCTCCACCGGTGAGCAGTACTTC
CASSWSTSTGEQYF
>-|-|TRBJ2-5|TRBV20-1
TGCAGTGCATGGACACCCGCCCAAGAGACCCAGTACTTC
CSAWTPAQETQYF
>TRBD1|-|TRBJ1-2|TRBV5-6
TGTGCCAGCAGCTTTGGCTCAGGGGGCCCAAACTATGGCTACACCTTC
CASSFGSGGPNYGYTF
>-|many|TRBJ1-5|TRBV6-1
TGTGCCAGCAGTCCCAGGCGGGGTGAGCAAGAGTATCAGCCCCAGCATTTT
CASSPRRGEQEYQPQHF
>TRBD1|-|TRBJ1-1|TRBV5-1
TGCGCCAGCAGCTTGACCTACCGGACAGGGATCCCCTCGAACACTGAAGCTTTCTTT
CASSLTYRTGIPSNTEAFF
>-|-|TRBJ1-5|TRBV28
TGTGCCAGCAGTTTGGGACAAGAGAATCAGCCCCAGCATTTT
CASSLGQENQPQHF
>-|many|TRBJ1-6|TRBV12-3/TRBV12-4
TGTGCCAGCAGTTTAGCGCTTCCCGGGGTAGGGTCACCCCTCCACTTT
CASSLALPGVGSPLHF
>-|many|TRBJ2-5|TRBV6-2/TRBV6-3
TGTGCCAGCAGTTACGAGCGGGACCAAGAGACCCAGTACTTC
CASSYERDQETQYF
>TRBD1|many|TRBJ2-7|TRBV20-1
TGCAGTGCCGATCGGACAGGGCGAACAGGGGTCCTTTCCTACGAGCAGTACTTC
CSADRTGRTGVLSYEQYF
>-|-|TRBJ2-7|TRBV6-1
TGTGCCAGCACCCATCCCAGGATCTCCTACGAGCAGTACTTC
CASTHPRISYEQYF
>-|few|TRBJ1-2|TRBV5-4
TGTGCCAGCAGCTTGGCCGCATCAGGGTGGGACTATGGCTACACCTTC
CASSLAASGWDYGYTF
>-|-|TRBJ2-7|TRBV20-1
TGCAGTGCCCTACCACAAGTCTCCTACGAGCAGTACTTC
CSALPQVSYEQYF
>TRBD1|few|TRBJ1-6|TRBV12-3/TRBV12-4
TGTGCCAGCAGAACCGGACAGGGCCGTAATTCACCCCTCCACTTT
CASRTGQGRNSPLHF
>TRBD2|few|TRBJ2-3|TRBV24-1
TGTGCCACCAGTGACTTAGCGGGGAGCGGGGATACGCAGTATTTT
CATSDLAGSGDTQYF
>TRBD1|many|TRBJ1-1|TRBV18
TGTGCCAGCTCACCCACAGGGGGCAGCCCTGAAGCTTTCTTT
CASSPTGGSPEAFF
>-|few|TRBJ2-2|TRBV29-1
TGCAGCGGGGCGACAGCTCCGGGGGGGGAGCTGTTTTTT
CSGATAPGGELFF
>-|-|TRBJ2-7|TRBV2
TGTGCCAGCAGCCCGGACCCCGGGCCCTACGAGCAGTACTTC
CASSPDPGPYEQYF
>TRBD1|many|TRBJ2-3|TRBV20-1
TGCAGTGCTAGACAGGACAGGGGAGGAGCAGATACGCAGTATTTT
CSARQDRGGADTQYF
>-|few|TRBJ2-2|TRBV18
TGTGCCAGCTCACCACAGGGGAGGAGCACCGGGGAGCTGTTTTTT
CASSPQGRSTGELFF
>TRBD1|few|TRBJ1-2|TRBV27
TGTGCCAGCAGCCCACAGGGGGTTCCTAGCTATGGCTACACCTTC
CASSPQGVPSYGYTF
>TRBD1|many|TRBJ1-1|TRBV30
TGTGCCTGGAGTTCCGGGACAGGGATAACTGAAGCTTTCTTT
CAWSSGTGITEAFF
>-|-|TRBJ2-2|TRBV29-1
TGCAGCGTTGACAGTGAAAGGAACACCGGGGAGCTGTTTTTT
CSVDSERNTGELFF
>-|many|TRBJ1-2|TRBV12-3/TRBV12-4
TGTGCCAGCAGTTTAGGGGGCGGAAGCGATGGCTACACCTTC
CASSLGGGSDGYTF